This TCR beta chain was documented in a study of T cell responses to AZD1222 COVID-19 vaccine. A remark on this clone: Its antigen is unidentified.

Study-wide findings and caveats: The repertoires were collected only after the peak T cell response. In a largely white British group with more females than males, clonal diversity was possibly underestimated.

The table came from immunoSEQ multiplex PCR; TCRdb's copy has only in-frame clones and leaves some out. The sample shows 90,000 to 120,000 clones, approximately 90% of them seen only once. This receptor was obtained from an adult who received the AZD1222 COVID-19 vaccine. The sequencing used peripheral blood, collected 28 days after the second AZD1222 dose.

CDR3: CASSLAGRGYTF. The CDR3 DNA sequence: TGCGCCAGCAGCTTGGCCGGGAGAGGCTACACCTTC. The chain links TRBV5-1 to TRBJ1-2; D gene ambiguous. Germline CDR1 SGHRS, CDR2 YFSETQ. V was trimmed by 0 bases and J by 8 bases, leaving 8 bases between them. The CDR3 has 12 amino acids.